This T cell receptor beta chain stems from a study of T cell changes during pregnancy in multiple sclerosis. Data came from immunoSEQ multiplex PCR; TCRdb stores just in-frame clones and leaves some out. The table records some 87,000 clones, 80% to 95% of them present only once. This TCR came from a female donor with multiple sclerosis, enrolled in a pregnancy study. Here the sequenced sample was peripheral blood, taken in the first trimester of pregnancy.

The DNA of the CDR3 is TGTGCCAGCAGCCCCCACTTGGCGGGAGGCTACGAGCAGTACTTC. This sequence encodes CASSPHLAGGYEQYF. The chain has TRBV9 and TRBJ2-7; 8 positions match TRBD2. The germline V gene has CDR1 SGDLS and CDR2 YYNGEE. The CDR3 sequence is 15 residues long. Trimming took 4 bases from V and 3 from J; bases not matched to a gene: 9.